This TCR beta chain was sequenced during a study of shared clonotypes between healthy human individuals. The CDR3 is made up of 14 amino acids. Germline CDR1 reads SGHRS; CDR2 reads YFSETQ. The germline V and J ends were trimmed by 2 bases and 7 bases, with 12 bases remaining between them. The repertoire was sequenced with immunoSEQ multiplex PCR; TCRdb's copy has only in-frame clones and lacks some. The sample lists about a million clones; 60% to 85% were seen once. The receptor was isolated from a man aged 18-30 years in good health. Some clones in this sample may be carry-over from other donors' samples. Material for sequencing was memory CD4+ T cells from PBMCs. Subset here: CD45RA-negative fraction. The chain recombines TRBV5-1 with TRBJ1-4; tentative D call: TRBD1 (6 bases). CDR3 loop: CASSLQGEGEKLFF. CDR3 DNA: TGCGCCAGCAGCTTACAGGGAGAGGGTGAAAAACTGTTTTTT.